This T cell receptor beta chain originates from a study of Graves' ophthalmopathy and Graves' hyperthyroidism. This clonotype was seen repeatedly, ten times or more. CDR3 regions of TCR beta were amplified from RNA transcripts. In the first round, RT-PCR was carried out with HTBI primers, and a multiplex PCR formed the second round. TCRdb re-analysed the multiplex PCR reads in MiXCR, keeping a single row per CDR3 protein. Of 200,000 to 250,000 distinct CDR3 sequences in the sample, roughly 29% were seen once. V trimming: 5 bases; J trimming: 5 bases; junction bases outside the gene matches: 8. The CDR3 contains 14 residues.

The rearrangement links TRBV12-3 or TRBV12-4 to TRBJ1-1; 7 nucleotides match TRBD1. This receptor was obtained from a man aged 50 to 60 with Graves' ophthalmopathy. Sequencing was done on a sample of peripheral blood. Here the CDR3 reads CASSQTGLGTEAFF. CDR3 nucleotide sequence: TGTGCCAGCAGTCAGACAGGGTTGGGGACTGAAGCTTTCTTT.